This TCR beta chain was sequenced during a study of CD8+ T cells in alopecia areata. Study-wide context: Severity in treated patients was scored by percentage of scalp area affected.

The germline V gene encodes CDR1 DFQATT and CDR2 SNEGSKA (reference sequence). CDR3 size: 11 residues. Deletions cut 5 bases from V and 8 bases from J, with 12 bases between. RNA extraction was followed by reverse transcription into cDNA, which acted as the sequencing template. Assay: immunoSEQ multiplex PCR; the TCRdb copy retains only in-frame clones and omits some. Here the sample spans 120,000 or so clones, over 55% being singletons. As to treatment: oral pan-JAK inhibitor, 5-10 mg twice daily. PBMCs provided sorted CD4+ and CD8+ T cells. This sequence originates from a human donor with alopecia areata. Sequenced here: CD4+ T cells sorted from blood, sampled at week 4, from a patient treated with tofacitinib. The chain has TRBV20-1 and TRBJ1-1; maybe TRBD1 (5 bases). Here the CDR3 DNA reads TGCAGTGCTGATAGGCCAGGGGAAGCTTTCTTT. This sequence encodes CSADRPGEAFF.